Listed below are T cell receptor beta chains from one sample, sequenced in a study of cytomegalovirus exposure and HLA in healthy donors. Using immunoSEQ multiplex PCR, the repertoire was profiled, and TCRdb retains in-frame clones only, with some absent. The sample has 170,000 or so clones; 77% are singletons. The sample taken for sequencing was PBMCs. The receptors come from a woman between 25 and 40 years old in good health and CMV-seropositive. Both conserved end residues are part of each CDR3. D genes are given only for firm matches. Some rows have no size entry. The others give once, few or many, or a class for an expanded clone.

V gene,J gene,CDR3 length,D gene,clone size,CDR3 DNA,CDR3 protein
TRBV5-6,TRBJ2-7,16,TRBD2,once,TGTGCCAGCAGCTTGGCCTCGGGGACTAGCGGGTACGAGCAGTACTTC,CASSLASGTSGYEQYF
TRBV7-7,TRBJ2-7,15,TRBD2,.,TGTGCCAGCAGCTTAGAACTAGCGGGGTCCTACGAGCAGTACTTC,CASSLELAGSYEQYF
TRBV29-1,TRBJ1-1,14,TRBD1,.,TGCAGCGTTGCCCCGACAGGGGTGAACACTGAAGCTTTCTTT,CSVAPTGVNTEAFF
TRBV28,TRBJ1-2,14,TRBD1,few,TGTGCCAGCAGAAGTCAGGGGGCCCGGTATGGCTACACCTTC,CASRSQGARYGYTF
TRBV9,TRBJ1-2,15,.,.,TGTGCCAGCAGCGCACTCGGTACTCAGGGCTATGGCTACACCTTC,CASSALGTQGYGYTF
TRBV18,TRBJ2-2,16,.,.,TGTGCCAGCTCACCACAGGAGGGTTGGGTCACCGGGGAGCTGTTTTTT,CASSPQEGWVTGELFF
TRBV29-1,TRBJ2-5,16,TRBD1,.,TGCAGCGTTGAAGACAGGGGGCTTTTGAGGCAAGAGACCCAGTACTTC,CSVEDRGLLRQETQYF
TRBV2,TRBJ2-1,15,TRBD2,few,TGTGCCAGCAGACCGGGACTAGCGGGACGCAATGAGCAGTTCTTC,CASRPGLAGRNEQFF
TRBV7-8,TRBJ2-6,18,.,.,TGTGCCAGCAGCGAGCGGGCCTCTTCCTACTCTGGGGCCAACGTCCTGACTTTC,CASSERASSYSGANVLTF
TRBV19,TRBJ1-4,15,.,.,TGTGCCAGTACCCTCACAGGAACAACTAATGAAAAACTGTTTTTT,CASTLTGTTNEKLFF
TRBV12-5,TRBJ2-6,15,.,.,TGTGCTAGTGGTTTTTTGTCAGCTGGGGCCAACGTCCTGACTTTC,CASGFLSAGANVLTF
TRBV28,TRBJ1-1,14,.,.,TGTGCCAGCAGTTTACCGGGACTTGGCACTGAAGCTTTCTTT,CASSLPGLGTEAFF
TRBV10-3,TRBJ2-7,14,.,.,TGTGCCATCAGGGCATCGGGAGACTCCTACGAGCAGTACTTC,CAIRASGDSYEQYF
TRBV6-1,TRBJ2-5,14,.,.,TGTGCCACCACGTCCATCCAGGGATTGGGGACCCAGTACTTC,CATTSIQGLGTQYF
TRBV14,TRBJ1-2,15,.,once,TGTGCCAGCAGCCCATCGCGGGGTAGGAACTATGGCTACACCTTC,CASSPSRGRNYGYTF
TRBV27,TRBJ2-6,15,TRBD2,.,TGTGCCAGCAGTCTACTAGCGGGAAAGGCCAACGTCCTGACTTTC,CASSLLAGKANVLTF
TRBV9,TRBJ2-7,15,TRBD1,.,TGTGCCAGCAGCAAAGAGACAGGGGCGATCTACGAGCAGTACTTC,CASSKETGAIYEQYF
TRBV2,TRBJ2-2,13,TRBD1,.,TGTGCCAGCGTGGGACAGGGAAGTGGGGAGCTGTTTTTT,CASVGQGSGELFF
TRBV5-6,TRBJ2-7,14,TRBD1,few,TGTGCCAGCAGCAGCACAGGGGAACCTTACGAGCAGTACTTC,CASSSTGEPYEQYF
TRBV11-2,TRBJ2-1,15,TRBD2,.,TGTGCCACCTCAGAACTAGCGGGAGGGAACAATGAGCAGTTCTTC,CATSELAGGNNEQFF
TRBV28,TRBJ2-7,14,TRBD2,.,TGTGCCAGCACCGTAGCTAGCGGGGTCTACGAGCAGTACTTC,CASTVASGVYEQYF
TRBV2,TRBJ1-1,14,TRBD1,few,TGTGCCAGCAACGTTGACAGGGTAATCACTGAAGCTTTCTTT,CASNVDRVITEAFF
TRBV15,TRBJ1-5,15,.,.,TGTGCCACCAGCAGAGATCTAGGACTCAATCAGCCCCAGCATTTT,CATSRDLGLNQPQHF
TRBV27,TRBJ2-7,15,TRBD2,.,TGTGCCACCCGCCCCCGACTAGCGGGAGAGGACGAGCAGTACTTC,CATRPRLAGEDEQYF
TRBV6-5,TRBJ2-4,13,.,.,TGTGCCAGCAGGACGACTACCAAAAACATTCAGTACTTC,CASRTTTKNIQYF
TRBV19,TRBJ2-5,17,TRBD1,.,TGTGCCAGTAGTATAGTCTCCTCCAGGGGGCCTCGAGAGACCCAGTACTTC,CASSIVSSRGPRETQYF
TRBV19,TRBJ2-7,17,TRBD2,.,TGTGCCAGTAGTATAGCTAGCGGGGCGACAAACGGGTACGAGCAGTACTTC,CASSIASGATNGYEQYF
TRBV2,TRBJ2-7,14,TRBD2,.,TGTGCCAGCAGTATAGCGGGAGGGTCCTACGAGCAGTACTTC,CASSIAGGSYEQYF
TRBV6-1,TRBJ1-4,12,TRBD1,.,TGTGCCAGCAGGCCAGGGGGGGAAAAACTGTTTTTT,CASRPGGEKLFF
TRBV5-5,TRBJ1-5,13,.,.,TGTGCCAGCAGTCCAGGCCGGTATCAGCCCCAACATTTT,CASSPGRYQPQHF
TRBV2,TRBJ1-4,15,.,.,TGTGCCAGCAGTGAGTTCAGGGAAGGGGGTGAAAAACTGTTTTTT,CASSEFREGGEKLFF
TRBV5-1,TRBJ1-1,14,TRBD1,.,TGCGCCAGCAGCACGACAGGGGGGAACACTGAAGCTTTCTTT,CASSTTGGNTEAFF
TRBV19,TRBJ2-1,17,TRBD2,.,TGTGCCAGTAGTTTACAGGGACTAGCGGGACCTTACAATGAGCAGTTCTTC,CASSLQGLAGPYNEQFF
TRBV5-6,TRBJ2-7,15,TRBD2,few,TGTGCCAGCAGCTTGATATCCAGCGGGAGTTACGAGCAGTACTTC,CASSLISSGSYEQYF
TRBV6-5,TRBJ2-1,15,TRBD2,.,TGTGCCAGCAGTCCTAGACTAGCGGGGTATAATGAGCAGTTCTTC,CASSPRLAGYNEQFF